The 32 T cell receptor beta chains below all came from one sample that was sequenced in a study of cytomegalovirus exposure and HLA in healthy donors. The primer mix had 60 Vbeta and 13 Jbeta primers. The assay was immunoSEQ multiplex PCR, and TCRdb's table has in-frame clones only and misses some. The table records over 150,000 clones, roughly 80% of them present only once. Sequenced sample: PBMCs. These receptors came from a woman between 50 and 59 years old in good health and CMV-seronegative.

J is TRBJ1-4 and V is TRBV6-5; maybe TRBD1 (5 bases). The CDR3 has 11 residues. The germline gives CDR1 MNHEY, CDR2 SVGAGI. Trimming cost V 5 bases and J 11 bases, with 9 bases left between them. The CDR3 region is CASSKKGKLFF. As DNA, the CDR3 is TGTGCCAGCAGTAAGAAGGGGAAACTGTTTTTT.

This sequence joins TRBV7-2 and TRBJ1-2, with D perhaps matching TRBD1 (5 bases). This CDR3 region has 13 residues. CDR1 is SGHTA and CDR2 is FQGNSA in the germline V gene. Trimming stripped 1 base from V and 4 bases from J, with 7 bases between. The CDR3 loop reads CASSLGRAYGYTF. CDR3 DNA: TGTGCCAGCAGCTTAGGCAGGGCCTATGGCTACACCTTC.

The J gene is TRBJ1-1, the V gene TRBV5-1, with TRBD1 identical over 10 bases. J was trimmed by 1 base and V by 5 bases; bases with no gene match: 8. The CDR3 has 16 residues. CDR1 and CDR2 from the germline V gene are SGHRS and YFSETQ. CDR3 DNA sequence: TGCGCCAGCAGTCCGGACAGGGGGGGTCAGAACACTGAAGCTTTCTTT. Its translation: CASSPDRGGQNTEAFF.

This clone was seen once. The V call is TRBV9, the J call TRBJ2-3; TRBD2 matches at 9 bases. CDR1 and CDR2 (germline): SGDLS, YYNGEE. The CDR3 is 16 amino acids. J lost 2 bases, V lost 0 bases, and 4 bases had no gene match. The CDR3 here is CASSVALAGDTDTQYF. CDR3 bases: TGTGCCAGCAGCGTAGCTTTAGCGGGAGACACAGATACGCAGTATTTT. The whole variable domain, filled in from reference TRBV9 and TRBJ2-3, reads DSGVTQTPKHLITATGQRVTLRCSPRSGDLSVYWYQQSLDQGLQFLIQYYNGEERAKGNILERFSAQQFPDLHSELNLSSLELGDSALYFCASSVALAGDTDTQYFGPGTRLTVL.

The rearrangement joins TRBV9 to TRBJ1-1; D not certain. V was cut by 4 bases and J by 1 base, with 11 bases left in between. The CDR3 is made up of 14 amino acids. Germline CDR1 is SGDLS and CDR2 is YYNGEE. CDR3 in DNA: TGTGCCAGCAGCCCACTTGGGCAGAACACTGAAGCTTTCTTT. Protein sequence: CASSPLGQNTEAFF. Full variable domain (missing parts from reference TRBV9 and TRBJ1-1): DSGVTQTPKHLITATGQRVTLRCSPRSGDLSVYWYQQSLDQGLQFLIQYYNGEERAKGNILERFSAQQFPDLHSELNLSSLELGDSALYFCASSPLGQNTEAFFGQGTRLTVV.

This chain uses TRBV19 with TRBJ2-7, with 9 bases fitting TRBD1. The CDR3 runs to 15 residues. With 4 bases clipped from V and 4 bases from J, the junction kept 8 bases outside the gene matches. CDR1 is LNHDA and CDR2 is SQIVND in the germline V gene (reference sequence). This CDR3 is CASSTYRGPGYEQYF. In nucleotides, the CDR3 is TGTGCCAGTAGTACCTACAGGGGGCCGGGGTACGAGCAGTACTTC.

V is TRBV28 and J is TRBJ1-6; D is possibly TRBD1 (6 bases). Germline V gives CDR1 MDHEN, CDR2 SYDVKM. Between the trimmed V and J ends, which lost 2 bases and 14 bases, there was a span of 16 bases. This CDR3 is 14 amino acids long. The CDR3 loop reads CASSLVKRGSTLHF. CDR3 sequence (DNA): TGTGCCAGCAGTTTAGTTAAGAGGGGGTCTACCCTCCACTTT.

This chain connects TRBV5-4 to TRBJ2-7, with TRBD2 matching 12 bases. The length of the CDR3 is 15 residues. J lost 3 bases, V lost 3 bases, and 4 bases had no gene match. Germline V gene lookup returns CDR1 SGHNT and CDR2 YYREEE (reference sequence). The CDR3 reads CASSSRTSGNYEQYF. The DNA of the CDR3 is TGTGCCAGCAGCTCCCGGACTAGCGGGAACTACGAGCAGTACTTC.

The genes are TRBV4-3 and TRBJ1-2; 7 nucleotides align to TRBD1. Germline V CDR1 and CDR2: LGHNA, YSLEER. The J segment lost 1 base and the V segment lost 1 base, leaving 6 bases of the junction unmatched. This CDR3 region has 16 residues. In nucleotides, the CDR3 is TGCGCCAGCAGCCAAGGTCCGGGACAGAATAACTATGGCTACACCTTC. It yields the protein CASSQGPGQNNYGYTF.

The CDR3 region is CASMGGRAPKNEQFF. The CDR3 region has the DNA TGTGCCAGTATGGGCGGGAGGGCCCCCAAGAATGAGCAGTTCTTC. The chain recombines TRBV19 with TRBJ2-1; 9 bases line up with TRBD2. V was pared by 7 bases and J by 7 bases, with 11 bases of the junction left unmatched. In germline, CDR1 is LNHDA, CDR2 SQIVND (reference sequence). The CDR3 is 15 amino acids.

The chain employs TRBV27 and TRBJ1-5; tentative D call: TRBD1 (6 bases). This CDR3 has 15 amino acids. Germline V gene sequence: CDR1 MNHEY, CDR2 SMNVEV (reference sequence). V was pared by 3 bases and J by 5 bases, with 14 bases between. CDR3 amino acids: CASSFLGGRDQPQHF. The CDR3 DNA reads TGTGCCAGCAGTTTTTTGGGGGGGCGCGATCAGCCCCAGCATTTT.

The chain has TRBV11-2 and TRBJ1-6; TRBD1 agrees at 9 bases. CDR1 SGHAT and CDR2 FQNNGV come from the germline V gene. J was trimmed by 9 bases and V by 3 bases; bases with no gene match: 6. The CDR3 spans 15 residues. CDR3 in amino acids: CASSFEGQGSSPLHF. The CDR3 DNA reads as TGTGCCAGCAGCTTCGAAGGACAGGGGAGTTCACCCCTCCACTTT.

This clone has a single count. The chain recombines TRBV12-5 with TRBJ1-2, with D possibly TRBD1 on 6 matching bases. The CDR3 runs 13 residues. CDR1 and CDR2 from the germline V gene are LGHNT and FRNRAP. V shed 6 bases and J shed 4 bases, with 12 bases lying between them. The CDR3 DNA sequence: TGTGCTAGTGGATCAGGGGCCGGCTATGGCTACACCTTC. Protein sequence: CASGSGAGYGYTF.

The chain uses TRBV4-3 and TRBJ2-3; 9 bases map to TRBD2. This CDR3 is built from 15 residues. Germline V gives CDR1 LGHNA, CDR2 YSLEER. J was trimmed by 6 bases and V by 0 bases; bases with no gene match: 4. The CDR3 sequence: CASSQDPSGVDTQYF. The CDR3 region has the DNA TGCGCCAGCAGCCAAGATCCTAGCGGGGTGGATACGCAGTATTTT.

The gene calls are TRBV7-2 and TRBJ1-2, with D possibly TRBD1 on 6 matching bases. The CDR3 consists of 15 residues. Germline V lookup: CDR1 SGHTA, CDR2 FQGNSA. Trimming removed 5 bases from V and 5 bases from J, with 18 bases in between. In DNA, the CDR3 is TGTGCCAGCAGCCCAAGCGGGGGGCCAGGGTATGGCTACACCTTC. Its translation: CASSPSGGPGYGYTF.

The genes are TRBV7-2 and TRBJ2-1; no firm D call. Per germline, CDR1 SGHTA and CDR2 FQGNSA. Trimming pared 5 bases from V and 7 bases from J, leaving 9 bases between. There are 12 residues in the CDR3. The CDR3 nucleotides read TGTGCCAGCAGCCATCCCAGGAATGAGCAGTTCTTC. Translated: CASSHPRNEQFF.

J is TRBJ1-3 and V is TRBV7-2, with 7 bases lining up with TRBD1. Germline lookup yields CDR1 SGHTA and CDR2 FQGNSA. This CDR3 is built from 17 residues. After removal of 4 bases from V and 0 bases from J, the junction contained 9 bases not matched to a gene. The CDR3 loop reads CASSWDSYSASGNTIYF. CDR3 DNA: TGTGCCAGCAGCTGGGACAGCTACTCAGCCTCTGGAAACACCATATATTTT.

This chain uses TRBV6-6 with TRBJ1-6, with D tentatively TRBD1 (6 bases). The germline V gene has CDR1 MNHNY and CDR2 SVGAGI (reference sequence). This CDR3 contains 14 residues. V lost 2 bases and J 13 bases, leaving 15 bases between the germline ends. For the CDR3, the DNA is TGTGCCAGCAGTTACGGGGAGGGGGTGTCGCCCCTCCACTTT. It is translated as CASSYGEGVSPLHF.

The rearrangement links TRBV5-6 to TRBJ2-1; 12 positions agree with TRBD2. Germline V gene data show CDR1 as SGHDT and CDR2 as YYEEEE. The CDR3 is 15 amino acids. J lost 4 bases, V lost 4 bases, and 3 bases had no gene match. The CDR3 protein is CASSPGLAGYNEQFF. Written as DNA, the CDR3 is TGTGCCAGCAGCCCGGGACTAGCGGGTTACAATGAGCAGTTCTTC.

V and J are TRBV7-9 and TRBJ2-1; the match to TRBD2 covers 13 bases. Germline V gene lookup returns CDR1 SEHNR and CDR2 FQNEAQ (reference sequence). The V and J ends lost 4 bases and 8 bases, in that order; junction bases with no gene match: 5. The CDR3 length is 15 residues. This CDR3 reads CASSSTSGRAYEQFF. The CDR3 DNA reads as TGTGCCAGCAGCTCAACTAGCGGGAGGGCCTATGAGCAGTTCTTC.

The V gene is TRBV6-6, the J gene TRBJ1-5, with a possible D match to TRBD1 (5 bases). Between the trimmed V and J ends, which lost 7 bases and 6 bases, there was a span of 13 bases. The V gene's germline CDR1 is MNHNY and CDR2 SVGAGI (reference sequence). The CDR3 totals 13 residues. The CDR3 nucleotides read TGTGCCAGCACCGGGGGTATCGGTCAGCCCCAGCATTTT. Its protein is CASTGGIGQPQHF.

In its sample, this clone was seen a few times. The gene calls are TRBV5-4 and TRBJ1-5; 9 bases line up with TRBD1. The ends lost 1 base at V and 6 bases at J; junction bases unmatched: 8. CDR3 length equals 16 residues. Germline CDR1 and CDR2: SGHNT and YYREEE (reference sequence). The CDR3 loop is CASSLTGQGLAQPQHF. The CDR3 region has the DNA TGTGCCAGCAGCTTGACAGGACAGGGGCTTGCTCAGCCCCAGCATTTT. Based on the CDR3 plus reference TRBV5-4 and TRBJ1-5, the full variable domain is ETGVTQSPTHLIKTRGQQVTLRCSSQSGHNTVSWYQQALGQGPQFIFQYYREEENGRGNFPPRFSGLQFPNYSSELNVNALELDDSALYLCASSLTGQGLAQPQHFGDGTRLSIL.

The chain combines TRBV27 with TRBJ1-1, with TRBD1 matching 7 bases. J gave up 3 bases and V 9 bases, and 16 bases lay outside the gene matches. The CDR3 is made up of 16 amino acids. The germline V gene encodes CDR1 MNHEY and CDR2 SMNVEV (reference sequence). Written as DNA, the CDR3 is TGTGCCAGGAGATCCATTTTACAGGGGAAGCACACTGAAGCTTTCTTT. It is translated as CARRSILQGKHTEAFF.

In its sample, this clone was seen a few times. This chain joins TRBV5-6 and TRBJ2-5; tentative D call: TRBD2 (5 bases). V dropped 2 bases and J dropped 0 bases, with 11 bases sitting between them. The CDR3 is 15 amino acids. Per the germline V gene, CDR1 is SGHDT and CDR2 is YYEEEE. Here the CDR3 reads CASSLDIGDQETQYF. CDR3 coding DNA: TGTGCCAGCAGCTTAGACATCGGGGACCAAGAGACCCAGTACTTC. Filled out from reference TRBV5-6 and TRBJ2-5, the complete variable domain reads DAGVTQSPTHLIKTRGQQVTLRCSPKSGHDTVSWYQQALGQGPQFIFQYYEEEERQRGNFPDRFSGHQFPNYSSELNVNALLLGDSALYLCASSLDIGDQETQYFGPGTRLLVL.

The chain couples TRBV21-1 to TRBJ2-2; the DNA was not compared with TRBD1, the D call given in the table. TRBV21-1 is classified as a pseudogene. This CDR3 is built from 20 residues. The CDR3 spells CASSRQQSGTGGAGTGELFF. The CDR3 nucleotides read TGTGCCAGCAGCAGACAACAATCCGGGACAGGGGGCGCGGGCACCGGGGAGCTGTTTTTT.

J is TRBJ2-2 and V is TRBV7-2; TRBD1 matches at 7 bases. This CDR3 region has 16 residues. Germline V lookup: CDR1 SGHTA, CDR2 FQGNSA. V dropped 1 base and J dropped 3; count of bases not matched to a gene: 5. The CDR3 reads CASSLGQGSDTGELFF. The DNA for the CDR3 is TGTGCCAGCAGCTTAGGACAGGGATCTGACACCGGGGAGCTGTTTTTT.

The chain links TRBV10-3 to TRBJ2-7; the match to TRBD1 covers 8 bases. CDR3 length: 14 residues. V lost 7 bases and J lost 2; bases outside the gene matches: 7. Germline V gene data show CDR1 as ENHRY and CDR2 as SYGVKD. CDR3 coding DNA: TGTGCCATCACCGACCGGGACAGGACCTACGAGCAGTACTTC. Translating gives CAITDRDRTYEQYF.

The chain combines TRBV20-1 with TRBJ1-1; D unresolved. V was trimmed by 1 base and J by 11 bases, leaving 11 bases between them. The CDR3 has 11 residues. CDR1 and CDR2 from the germline V gene are DFQATT and SNEGSKA (reference sequence). This CDR3 reads CSARAGALAFF. In DNA form, the CDR3 reads TGCAGTGCTAGAGCGGGAGCGTTGGCTTTCTTT.

The DNA of the CDR3 is TGTGCCAGCAGTGAATATGTTTCGTCGAGAAGCTCTGGAAACACCATATATTTT. Its translation is CASSEYVSSRSSGNTIYF. This rearrangement joins TRBV25-1 to TRBJ1-3; D is uncertain. The V end was cut by 0 bases, the J end by 0 bases, with 15 bases between. The CDR3 is made up of 18 amino acids. Germline CDR1 and CDR2: MGHDK and SYGVNS.

The rearrangement uses TRBV15 and TRBJ2-1, with D perhaps TRBD1 (6 bases). Germline CDR1 reads LNHNV; CDR2 reads YYDKDF (reference sequence). V lost 4 bases, J lost 7 bases, and 17 bases lay in between. The CDR3 spans 15 residues. The DNA for the CDR3 is TGTGCCACCAGCACAGGGGTGTTCAACGTTAATGAGCAGTTCTTC. Translation: CATSTGVFNVNEQFF.

The rearrangement uses TRBV10-3 and TRBJ2-1; perhaps TRBD2 as D (6 bases). The CDR3 is 18 amino acids. Deletions cut 4 bases from V and 8 bases from J, with 27 bases between. The germline CDR1 and CDR2 sequences are ENHRY and SYGVKD. The CDR3 DNA sequence: TGTGCCATCAGTGTCCCCCCCGGCGCGGGACCCTCACCCGATGAGCAGTTCTTC. It codes for CAISVPPGAGPSPDEQFF.

This chain links TRBV28 with TRBJ2-7; 9 positions match TRBD2. V was clipped by 5 bases and J by 7 bases; unmatched bases: 9. Germline assignment: CDR1 MDHEN and CDR2 SYDVKM. The CDR3 is 14 amino acids. As DNA, the CDR3 is TGTGCCAGCAGTCCTTTAGCGGGAGAGGGGGAGCAGTACTTC. It translates to CASSPLAGEGEQYF.